This T cell receptor (beta chain) was sequenced during a study of blood T cell repertoires in COVID-19. The germline V gene encodes CDR1 SGHRS and CDR2 YFSETQ. V lost 2 bases to trimming and J lost 5 bases; unmatched junction nucleotides: 7. The CDR3 extends over 15 amino acids. Source study methods: Using reference gene primer amplification, nucleated cell counts were estimated. Repertoires were generated with immunoSEQ multiplex PCR, while TCRdb's copy carries only in-frame clones and drops some. V and J calls and clone size are given by that table; D and trimming were obtained from the DNA. The sample consists of 21,000 or so clones, 85% to 90% of them appearing once.

Sequencing was carried out using peripheral blood. The chain links TRBV5-1 to TRBJ2-1; 7 positions agree with TRBD2. The sequence was obtained from a man between 65 and 79 years old with active COVID-19. CDR3 in amino acids: CASSFLASGHNEQFF. In DNA form, the CDR3 reads TGCGCCAGCAGCTTTTTGGCTAGCGGACACAATGAGCAGTTCTTC.